This T cell receptor (beta chain) came from a study of blood T cell repertoires in COVID-19. Participant-given clinical history determined each cohort assignment. As handled by the study authors: Amplification from reference gene primers served as the basis for estimated nucleated cell counts. This table comes from immunoSEQ multiplex PCR, and its TCRdb copy is limited to in-frame clones, with some not included. The D gene and trimming were derived from the DNA, and the V and J assignments and clone size from that table. The sample includes a few hundred thousand clones, 85% to 90% seen only once; the top ten take approximately 1%. Germline CDR1 and CDR2: KGHDR and SFDVKD. Losses at the gene ends were 8 bases for V and 7 bases for J; bases not matched to a gene: 2. The CDR3 spans 13 residues.

The chain uses TRBV24-1 and TRBJ2-3; 13 nucleotides align to TRBD2. This clonotype originated in a man aged 18 to 29 who had recovered from COVID-19. Sequencing input: PBMCs or T cells enriched from blood (not recorded which). The CDR3 spells CATMGTSGNTQYF. CDR3 in DNA: TGTGCCACCATGGGGACTAGCGGGAATACGCAGTATTTT.